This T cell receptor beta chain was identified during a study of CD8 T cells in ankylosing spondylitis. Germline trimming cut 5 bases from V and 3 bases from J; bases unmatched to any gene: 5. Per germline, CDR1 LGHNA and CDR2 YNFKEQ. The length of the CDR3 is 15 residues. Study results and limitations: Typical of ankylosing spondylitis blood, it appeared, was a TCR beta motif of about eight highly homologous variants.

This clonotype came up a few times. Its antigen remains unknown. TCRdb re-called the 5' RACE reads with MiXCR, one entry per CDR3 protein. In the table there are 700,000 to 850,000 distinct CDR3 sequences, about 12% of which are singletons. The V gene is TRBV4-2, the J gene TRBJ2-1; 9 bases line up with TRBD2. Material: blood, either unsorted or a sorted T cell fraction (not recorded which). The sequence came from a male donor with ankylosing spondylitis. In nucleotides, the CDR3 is TGTGCCAGCAGCTTATGGCGGGAGGGCTACAATGAGCAGTTCTTC. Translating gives CASSLWREGYNEQFF.